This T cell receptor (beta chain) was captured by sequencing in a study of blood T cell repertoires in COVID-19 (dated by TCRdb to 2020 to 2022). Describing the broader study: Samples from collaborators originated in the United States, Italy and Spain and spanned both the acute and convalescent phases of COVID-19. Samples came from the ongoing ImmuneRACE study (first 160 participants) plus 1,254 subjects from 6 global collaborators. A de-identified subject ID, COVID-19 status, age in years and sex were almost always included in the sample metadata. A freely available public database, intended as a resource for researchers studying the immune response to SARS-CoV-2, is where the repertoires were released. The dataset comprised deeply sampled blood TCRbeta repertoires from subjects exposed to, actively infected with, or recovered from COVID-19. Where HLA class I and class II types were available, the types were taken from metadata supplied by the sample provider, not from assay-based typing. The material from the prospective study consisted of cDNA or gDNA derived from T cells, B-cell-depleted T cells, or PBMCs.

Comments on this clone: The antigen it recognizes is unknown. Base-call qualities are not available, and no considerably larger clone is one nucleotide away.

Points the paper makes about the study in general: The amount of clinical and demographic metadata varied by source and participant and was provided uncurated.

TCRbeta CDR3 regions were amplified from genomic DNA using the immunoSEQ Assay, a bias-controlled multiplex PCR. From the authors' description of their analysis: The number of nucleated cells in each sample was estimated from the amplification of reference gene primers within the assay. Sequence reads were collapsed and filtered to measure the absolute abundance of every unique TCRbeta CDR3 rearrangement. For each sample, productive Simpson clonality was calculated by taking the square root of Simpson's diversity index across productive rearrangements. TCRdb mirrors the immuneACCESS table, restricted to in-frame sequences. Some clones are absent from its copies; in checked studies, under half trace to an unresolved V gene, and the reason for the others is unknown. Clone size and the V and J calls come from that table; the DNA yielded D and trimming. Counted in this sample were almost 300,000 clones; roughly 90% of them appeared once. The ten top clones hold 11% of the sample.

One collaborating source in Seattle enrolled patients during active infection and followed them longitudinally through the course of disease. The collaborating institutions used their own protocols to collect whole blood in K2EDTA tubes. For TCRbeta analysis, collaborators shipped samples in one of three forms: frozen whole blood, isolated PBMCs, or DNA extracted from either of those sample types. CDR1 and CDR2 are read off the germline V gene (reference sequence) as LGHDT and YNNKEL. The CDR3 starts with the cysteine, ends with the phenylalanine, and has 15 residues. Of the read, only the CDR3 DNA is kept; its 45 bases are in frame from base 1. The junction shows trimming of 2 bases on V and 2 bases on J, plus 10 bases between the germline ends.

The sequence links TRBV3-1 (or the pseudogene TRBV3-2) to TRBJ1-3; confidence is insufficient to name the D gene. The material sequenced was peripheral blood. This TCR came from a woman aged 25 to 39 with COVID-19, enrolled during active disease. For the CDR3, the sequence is CASSQPGFAGNTIYF. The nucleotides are TGTGCCAGCAGCCAACCGGGTTTTGCTGGAAACACCATATATTTT.